This TCR beta chain stems from a study of T cells in Graves' hyperthyroidism and ophthalmopathy. Across the study: The initial diagnosis was the point when peripheral blood was collected, ahead of any treatment. General observations from the study: Ophthalmopathy, as predicted by the model, came a median roughly 6.3 months after the prediction.

This clonotype was counted at least ten times. The antigen remains unidentified. Calling Graves' hyperthyroidism stable meant ophthalmopathy did not progress within 18 months. Using RNA transcripts as the source, TCR beta CDR3 regions were amplified. The TCR CDR3 was amplified in a first-round RT-PCR using the HTBI primer set. TCRdb processed the multiplex PCR reads anew with MiXCR; each CDR3 protein has one entry. The table lists over 150,000 distinct CDR3 sequences, about 17% of them singletons, with 25% to 35% in the top ten. The CDR3 is 16 amino acids. J gave up 6 bases and V 0 bases, and 8 bases lay outside the gene matches. Germline lookup yields CDR1 DFQATT and CDR2 SNEGSKA (reference sequence).

This receptor was taken from a woman in her forties or fifties with Graves' hyperthyroidism. Sequenced sample: blood. The genes are TRBV20-1 and TRBJ1-2; 12 bases fit TRBD1. The CDR3 coding sequence is TGCAGTGCTAGAGATAGGGGGACAGGGGGCGCAGATGGCTACACCTTC. Translation gives CSARDRGTGGADGYTF.